Each of the 17 T cell receptor beta chains below was sequenced from the same sample in a study of CD8+ T cells in alopecia areata. Treatment reported: oral pan-JAK inhibitor, 5-10 mg twice daily. The sequencing template was cDNA reverse transcribed from extracted RNA. Only in-frame clones appear in the TCRdb table, and some are missing; sequencing was by immunoSEQ multiplex PCR. The sample carries some 98,000 clones, around 55% recorded once. Material: CD8+ T cells sorted from blood, obtained at week 4, from a patient treated with tofacitinib. Every receptor here comes from a human donor with alopecia areata.

This chain uses TRBV30 with TRBJ2-1, with TRBD2 as a possible D gene (6 bases). The germline V gene encodes CDR1 GTSNPN and CDR2 SVGIG (reference sequence). Between the trimmed V and J ends, which lost 4 bases and 8 bases, there was a span of 15 bases. The CDR3 is 13 residues long. The CDR3 spells CAWTGVLFYEQFF. The CDR3 region has the DNA TGTGCCTGGACGGGGGTATTATTCTATGAGCAGTTCTTC. Looking up the rest from reference TRBV30 and TRBJ2-1 gives the full variable domain: SQTIHQWPATLVQPVGSPLSLECTVEGTSNPNLYWYRQAAGRGLQLLFYSVGIGQISSEVPQNLSASRPQDRQFILSSKKLLLSDSGFYLCAWTGVLFYEQFFGPGTRLTVL.

This chain connects TRBV7-9 to TRBJ1-6, with a tentative D call TRBD1 (5 bases). The V end lost 5 bases, the J end lost 5 bases, and 19 bases lay between the germline ends. The CDR3 is 17 amino acids. CDR1 and CDR2 from the germline V gene are SEHNR and FQNEAQ (reference sequence). The CDR3 reads CASSLDTPGANNSPLHF. DNA of the CDR3: TGTGCCAGCAGCCTGGACACCCCCGGGGCGAATAATTCACCCCTCCACTTT. The entire variable domain, with the rest obtained from reference TRBV7-9 and TRBJ1-6, is as follows: DTGVSQNPRHKITKRGQNVTFRCDPISEHNRLYWYRQTLGQGPEFLTYFQNEAQLEKSRLLSDRFSAERPKGSFSTLEIQRTEQGDSAMYLCASSLDTPGANNSPLHFGNGTRLTVT.

The chain recombines TRBV9 with TRBJ2-7; TRBD2 agrees at 8 bases. V lost 5 bases and J lost 5; bases outside the gene matches: 12. This CDR3 contains 15 residues. The germline gives CDR1 SGDLS, CDR2 YYNGEE. CDR3 DNA: TGTGCCAGCAGTGAGTACCCGGGGGGGCCTAACGAGCAGTACTTC. Translating it yields CASSEYPGGPNEQYF.

The chain is built from TRBV6-5 and TRBJ2-1; D may be TRBD2 (6 bases). The CDR3 is made up of 15 amino acids. Germline V CDR1 and CDR2: MNHEY, SVGAGI. V was pared by 8 bases and J by 5 bases, with 19 bases between. The CDR3 coding sequence is TGTGCCAGCTCAGTGTGGCGGGGAGCTGACAATGAGCAGTTCTTC. It yields the protein CASSVWRGADNEQFF.

The V call is TRBV30, the J call TRBJ2-7; 9 bases match TRBD1. This CDR3 has 14 residues. Trimming took 1 base from V and 5 from J; bases not matched to a gene: 6. CDR1 and CDR2 from the germline V gene are GTSNPN and SVGIG (reference sequence). For the CDR3, the DNA is TGTGCCTGGAGTGGGGGGACAGGGATCGACGAGCAGTACTTC. It translates to CAWSGGTGIDEQYF.

Written as DNA, the CDR3 is TGCAGCGCGCGGGTAGCGTCCGGCACTGAAGCTTTCTTT. Protein sequence: CSARVASGTEAFF. The V and J genes are TRBV29-1 and TRBJ1-1; D unclear. Between the trimmed V and J ends, which lost 7 bases and 4 bases, there was a span of 16 bases. CDR3 size: 13 residues. CDR1 is SQVTM and CDR2 is ANQGSEA in the germline V gene.

This clone was seen only a few times. The chain combines TRBV5-6 with TRBJ2-5; a weak D match, TRBD2 (5 bases). V lost 0 bases to trimming and J lost 2 bases, with 11 bases between them. Germline V gene data show CDR1 as SGHDT and CDR2 as YYEEEE. The CDR3 extends over 15 amino acids. The CDR3 reads CASSLEDSVQETQYF. The CDR3 nucleotides read TGTGCCAGCAGCTTGGAGGACTCTGTACAAGAGACCCAGTACTTC. The whole variable domain, filled in from reference TRBV5-6 and TRBJ2-5, reads DAGVTQSPTHLIKTRGQQVTLRCSPKSGHDTVSWYQQALGQGPQFIFQYYEEEERQRGNFPDRFSGHQFPNYSSELNVNALLLGDSALYLCASSLEDSVQETQYFGPGTRLLVL.

V usage is TRBV25-1 and J usage is TRBJ2-7; D may be TRBD1 (6 bases). The CDR3 is 11 residues long. Trimming removed 6 bases from V and 6 bases from J, with 9 bases in between. Germline CDR1 reads MGHDK; CDR2 reads SYGVNS. CDR3 loop: CASRQGFEQYF. The CDR3 DNA sequence: TGTGCCAGCAGACAGGGATTCGAGCAGTACTTC.

Only one count was recorded for this clone. This rearrangement joins TRBV4-2 to TRBJ1-5; D perhaps matches TRBD1 (5 bases). The V gene lost 1 base and the J gene lost 0 bases, with 13 bases spanning the gap. The CDR3 covers 17 residues. The germline CDR1 and CDR2 sequences are LGHNA and YNFKEQ. The CDR3 DNA follows: TGTGCCAGCAGCCAAGGACCCAGGGTGTATAGCAATCAGCCCCAGCATTTT. Translated: CASSQGPRVYSNQPQHF.

This clone was detected only once. V gene TRBV28 combines with J gene TRBJ2-7, with a weak D call TRBD2 (5 bases). The CDR3 sequence is 12 residues long. The V end lost 6 bases, the J end lost 6 bases, and 12 bases lay between the germline ends. The germline V gene has CDR1 MDHEN and CDR2 SYDVKM. The CDR3 nucleotides are TGTGCCAGCAGCCCACGGGGTTCCGAGCAGTACTTC. As protein: CASSPRGSEQYF. The full variable domain, its missing parts supplied by reference TRBV28 and TRBJ2-7, is DVKVTQSSRYLVKRTGEKVFLECVQDMDHENMFWYRQDPGLGLRLIYFSYDVKMKEKGDIPEGYSVSREKKERFSLILESASTNQTSMYLCASSPRGSEQYFGPGTRLTVT.

The rearrangement joins TRBV30 to TRBJ2-7; D gene unclear. The CDR3 has 12 amino acids. The V gene's germline CDR1 is GTSNPN and CDR2 SVGIG (reference sequence). V was clipped by 3 bases and J by 0 bases, with 6 bases between them. CDR3 amino acids: CAWSPTSYEQYF. The CDR3 DNA sequence: TGTGCCTGGAGCCCGACCTCCTACGAGCAGTACTTC.

This clone was seen only a few times. The genes are TRBV19 and TRBJ1-2; unclear D gene. Trimming cost V 8 bases and J 8 bases, with 12 bases left between them. Looked up from germline, CDR1 is LNHDA and CDR2 is SQIVND (reference sequence). This CDR3 region has 11 residues. CDR3 residues: CASVSGNGYTF. As DNA, the CDR3 is TGTGCCAGTGTCTCCGGGAACGGCTACACCTTC.

CDR3 DNA sequence: TGTGCCACCTCTGGACTAGCGGGAGAAAATGAGCAGTTCTTC. It codes for CATSGLAGENEQFF. V is TRBV7-9 and J is TRBJ2-1; 13 positions agree with TRBD2. In germline, CDR1 is SEHNR, CDR2 FQNEAQ (reference sequence). This CDR3 has 14 amino acids. Trimming cost V 10 bases and J 7 bases; bases outside gene matches: 7.

This chain connects TRBV27 to TRBJ1-5, with D unresolved. Trimming took off 5 bases at V and 0 bases at J, with 11 bases between the two ends. This CDR3 is 15 amino acids long. Germline assignment: CDR1 MNHEY and CDR2 SMNVEV (reference sequence). CDR3 sequence (DNA): TGTGCCAGCAGTCCCAGGCACTATAGCAATCAGCCCCAGCATTTT. The encoded protein is CASSPRHYSNQPQHF.

The gene calls are TRBV27 and TRBJ2-7; D is perhaps TRBD1 (6 bases). The V gene lost 5 bases and the J gene lost 5 bases, with 10 bases spanning the gap. Germline V lookup: CDR1 MNHEY, CDR2 SMNVEV (reference sequence). CDR3 length: 12 residues. CDR3: CASSTQGNEQYF. CDR3 bases: TGTGCCAGCAGTACACAGGGAAACGAGCAGTACTTC.

This clone was observed a handful of times. The CDR3 here is CSGEQEGTNSPLHF. The CDR3 DNA reads TGCAGCGGAGAGCAGGAGGGGACAAATTCACCCCTCCACTTT. V usage is TRBV29-1 and J usage is TRBJ1-6, with a weak D call TRBD1 (6 bases). CDR1 is SQVTM and CDR2 is ANQGSEA in the germline V gene. The CDR3 consists of 14 residues. The V gene lost 7 bases and the J gene lost 7 bases, with 17 bases spanning the gap.

The genes are TRBV7-9 and TRBJ2-1, with D possibly being TRBD1 (6 bases). Germline values: CDR1 SEHNR, CDR2 FQNEAQ (reference sequence). Trimming took 3 bases from V and 9 from J, leaving 21 bases between them. The CDR3 spans 16 residues. CDR3 sequence (DNA): TGTGCCAGCAGCTTCCAGACAGGTTTCGTTCTTCCTGAGCAGTTCTTC. This encodes CASSFQTGFVLPEQFF.